The 18 T cell receptor beta chains reported below all come from one sample, sequenced in a study of blood T cell repertoires in COVID-19. The data were produced by immunoSEQ multiplex PCR, yet TCRdb's version contains in-frame clones alone and is incomplete. The sample includes over 250,000 clones, roughly 86% of them seen just once. What was sequenced was peripheral blood. These receptors came from a woman under 40 with acute or convalescent COVID-19.

The V and J genes are TRBV6-2 or TRBV6-3 and TRBJ2-1; possible D gene TRBD1, 6 bases. There are 15 residues in the CDR3. Germline assignment: CDR1 MNHEY and CDR2 SVGEGT. V lost 4 bases, J lost 9 bases, and 19 bases lay in between. As DNA, the CDR3 is TGTGCCAGCAGTTTTGTGTTAAAGGCCAGGGGTGAGCAGTTCTTC. It translates to CASSFVLKARGEQFF.

This clone is a singleton in its sample. The rearrangement joins TRBV18 to TRBJ1-1; no clear D. Looked up from germline, CDR1 is KGHSH and CDR2 is LQKENI. This CDR3 comprises 15 residues. V was cut by 2 bases and J by 2 bases, with 12 bases left in between. The CDR3 reads CASSPTTGKNTEAFF. The CDR3, as DNA: TGTGCCAGCTCACCAACGACGGGAAAAAACACTGAAGCTTTCTTT.

The gene calls are TRBV27 and TRBJ1-1; no reliable D call. CDR1 is MNHEY, CDR2 SMNVEV, per germline (reference sequence). Trimming cost V 4 bases and J 3 bases, with 24 bases left between them. The CDR3 loop spans 18 amino acids. CDR3 region: CASSSRGGRLTLDTEAFF. CDR3 coding DNA: TGTGCCAGCAGTTCCCGAGGAGGGAGATTAACACTTGACACTGAAGCTTTCTTT.

The genes are TRBV27 and TRBJ2-5, with D perhaps TRBD2 (6 bases). The germline V gene has CDR1 MNHEY and CDR2 SMNVEV (reference sequence). There are 15 residues in the CDR3. V lost 8 bases, J lost 2 bases, and 18 bases lay in between. CDR3 sequence: CASGVRAGRQETQYF. The CDR3, as DNA: TGTGCCAGCGGAGTTAGGGCAGGGAGGCAAGAGACCCAGTACTTC.

The J gene is TRBJ1-1, the V gene TRBV7-3; D gene ambiguous. The CDR3 covers 14 residues. Per germline, CDR1 SGHTA and CDR2 FQGTGA. V lost 2 bases, J lost 5 bases, and 12 bases lay in between. CDR3 nucleotide sequence: TGTGCCAGCAGCTTACGGGGTGGTGGGACTGAAGCTTTCTTT. Its translation is CASSLRGGGTEAFF. The full variable domain, with the rest looked up from reference TRBV7-3 and TRBJ1-1, is GAGVSQTPSNKVTEKGKYVELRCDPISGHTALYWYRQSLGQGPEFLIYFQGTGAADDSGLPNDRFFAVRPEGSVSTLKIQRTERGDSAVYLCASSLRGGGTEAFFGQGTRLTVV.

CDR3: CASSLTSSGTPDTQYF. CDR3 DNA sequence: TGTGCCAGCAGCTTAACTTCTAGCGGGACCCCAGATACGCAGTATTTT. The V call is TRBV7-3, the J call TRBJ2-3; TRBD2 matches 9 bases. V lost 0 bases and J lost 4; bases outside the gene matches: 5. The germline CDR1 and CDR2 sequences are SGHTA and FQGTGA. The CDR3 contains 16 residues.

The genes are TRBV7-9 and TRBJ2-1, with a tentative D call TRBD2 (6 bases). The CDR3 is 12 residues long. CDR1 and CDR2 (germline): SEHNR, FQNEAQ (reference sequence). V was clipped by 2 bases and J by 8 bases, with 7 bases between them. The CDR3 spells CASSLPGDEQFF. The DNA of the CDR3 is TGTGCCAGCAGCTTACCGGGAGATGAGCAGTTCTTC.

The V call is TRBV7-7, the J call TRBJ2-6; weak D call: TRBD1 (6 bases). Germline V gives CDR1 SSHAT, CDR2 FNYEAQ (reference sequence). This CDR3 is 19 amino acids long. V lost 5 bases, J lost 0 bases, and 20 bases lay in between. The DNA for the CDR3 is TGTGCCAGCAGCCCCCTCGGTCCAGGGGCGCCCTCTGGGGCCAACGTCCTGACTTTC. Translation: CASSPLGPGAPSGANVLTF. The full variable domain, its missing parts supplied by reference TRBV7-7 and TRBJ2-6, is GAGVSQSPRYKVTKRGQDVTLRCDPISSHATLYWYQQALGQGPEFLTYFNYEAQPDKSGLPSDRFSAERPEGSISTLTIQRTEQRDSAMYRCASSPLGPGAPSGANVLTFGAGSRLTVL.

This chain connects TRBV7-6 to TRBJ2-5; D possibly corresponds to TRBD2 (6 bases). CDR1 SGHVS and CDR2 FNYEAQ come from the germline V gene. This CDR3 has 11 amino acids. The V end lost 5 bases, the J end lost 7 bases, and 8 bases lay between the germline ends. The CDR3 region is CASSPGVTQYF. In DNA form, the CDR3 reads TGTGCCAGCAGCCCGGGGGTGACCCAGTACTTC.

The chain carries TRBV7-2 and TRBJ1-1, with D unclear. CDR1 is SGHTA, CDR2 FQGNSA, per germline. There are 19 residues in the CDR3. V was trimmed by 3 bases and J by 1 base, leaving 24 bases between them. The CDR3 DNA follows: TGTGCCAGCAGCTTGAGAGGGTTAGAAGTCAGTCGGAGGAACACTGAAGCTTTCTTT. Amino acid sequence: CASSLRGLEVSRRNTEAFF. Combining the CDR3 with reference TRBV7-2 and TRBJ1-1 gives the whole variable domain GAGVSQSPSNKVTEKGKDVELRCDPISGHTALYWYRQSLGQGLEFLIYFQGNSAPDKSGLPSDRFSAERTGGSVSTLTIQRTQQEDSAVYLCASSLRGLEVSRRNTEAFFGQGTRLTVV.

The rearrangement uses TRBV3-1 (or the pseudogene TRBV3-2) and TRBJ1-5; D is uncertain. The CDR3 is made up of 16 amino acids. CDR1 is LGHDT, CDR2 YNNKEL, per germline (reference sequence). With 4 bases removed from V and 0 bases from J, the gap between germline ends came to 13 bases. The CDR3 DNA is TGTGCCAGCAGCCGAAAACAGTGTTATAGCAATCAGCCCCAGCATTTT. Encoded protein: CASSRKQCYSNQPQHF.

The chain carries TRBV11-2 and TRBJ2-6, with 10 bases identical to TRBD2. There are 16 residues in the CDR3. Germline CDR1 SGHAT, CDR2 FQNNGV. Germline trimming cut 7 bases from V and 2 bases from J; bases unmatched to any gene: 5. The CDR3 sequence is CASKRAGGAGANVLTF. Written as DNA, the CDR3 is TGTGCCAGCAAGAGAGCGGGAGGGGCTGGGGCCAACGTCCTGACTTTC.

CDR3 DNA sequence: TGTGCCAGCTCACCACGTACTAGCGGGATGGGAGAGACCCAGTACTTC. Protein: CASSPRTSGMGETQYF. The chain carries TRBV18 and TRBJ2-5, with TRBD2 matching 10 bases. Germline CDR1 reads KGHSH; CDR2 reads LQKENI. V was pared by 1 base and J by 4 bases, with 6 bases of the junction left unmatched. This CDR3 contains 16 residues. The complete variable domain, with remaining parts taken from reference TRBV18 and TRBJ2-5, reads NAGVMQNPRHLVRRRGQEARLRCSPMKGHSHVYWYRQLPEEGLKFMVYLQKENIIDESGMPKERFSAEFPKEGPSILRIQQVVRGDSAAYFCASSPRTSGMGETQYFGPGTRLLVL.

CDR3 nucleotide sequence: TGTGCTAGTGGCACGACAGGGGGGCCCTACGAGCAGTACTTC. Translated: CASGTTGGPYEQYF. J is TRBJ2-7 and V is TRBV12-5, with 9 bases fitting TRBD1. Germline CDR1 and CDR2: LGHNT and FRNRAP. This CDR3 contains 14 residues. With 6 bases clipped from V and 2 bases from J, the junction kept 5 bases outside the gene matches.

The rearrangement joins TRBV30 to TRBJ2-2, with TRBD2 matching 12 bases. Germline trimming cut 3 bases from V and 5 bases from J; bases unmatched to any gene: 4. The CDR3 contains 15 residues. Germline V gene data show CDR1 as GTSNPN and CDR2 as SVGIG (reference sequence). CDR3 region: CAWRSGTSGTGELFF. CDR3 bases: TGTGCCTGGAGGTCAGGGACTAGCGGGACCGGGGAGCTGTTTTTT. The full variable domain, rest sourced from reference TRBV30 and TRBJ2-2, is SQTIHQWPATLVQPVGSPLSLECTVEGTSNPNLYWYRQAAGRGLQLLFYSVGIGQISSEVPQNLSASRPQDRQFILSSKKLLLSDSGFYLCAWRSGTSGTGELFFGEGSRLTVL.

The chain employs TRBV24-1 and TRBJ2-2, with 8 bases fitting TRBD2. This CDR3 region has 15 residues. Germline CDR1 is KGHDR and CDR2 is SFDVKD. Losses at the gene ends were 9 bases for V and 0 bases for J; bases not matched to a gene: 5. The CDR3: CATEAGLANTGELFF. In nucleotides, the CDR3 is TGTGCCACCGAGGCGGGACTAGCGAACACCGGGGAGCTGTTTTTT.

The CDR3 region is CASSPRTGRTEAFF. DNA for the CDR3: TGTGCCAGTAGTCCCAGGACAGGGCGGACTGAAGCTTTCTTT. The chain combines TRBV19 with TRBJ1-1; 8 bases are shared with TRBD1. Germline CDR1 reads LNHDA; CDR2 reads SQIVND (reference sequence). V lost 5 bases to trimming and J lost 5 bases; unmatched junction nucleotides: 7. The CDR3 contains 14 residues.

In DNA, the CDR3 is TGTGCCAGCAAGTCAGGGACATTTATGAACACTGAAGCTTTCTTT. Protein product: CASKSGTFMNTEAFF. V usage is TRBV27 and J usage is TRBJ1-1, with D possibly TRBD1 on 6 matching bases. V gave up 7 bases and J gave up 0 bases, with 15 bases separating them. Germline lookup yields CDR1 MNHEY and CDR2 SMNVEV (reference sequence). The CDR3 contains 15 residues.